This is a list of T cell receptor beta chains from one sample in a study of blood T cell repertoires in COVID-19. Profiled with immunoSEQ multiplex PCR; TCRdb holds only in-frame clones, not every one. In the table there are roughly 280,000 clones, approximately 90% of which are singletons. Sequencing was carried out using PBMCs or T cells enriched from blood (not recorded which). The origin of the receptors is a woman aged 50 to 65 who had recovered from COVID-19. CDR3s include the opening cysteine and the closing phenylalanine or tryptophan. A D gene is named only where the DNA matches it firmly.

cdr3_aa,v_call,j_call,d_call
CASRRGRDTEAFF,TRBV27,TRBJ1-1,.
CASSQDDGVGQPQHF,TRBV4-1,TRBJ1-5,.
CASSKGSGVPNSPLHF,TRBV7-2,TRBJ1-6,.
CASSPEGQGGGYEQYF,TRBV19,TRBJ2-7,TRBD1
CASSLVPGQGFVEKLFF,TRBV7-2,TRBJ1-4,TRBD1
CASSVVGTGRQVVYGYTF,TRBV5-1,TRBJ1-2,TRBD1
CASSVSGTSFNEQFF,TRBV9,TRBJ2-1,TRBD2
CASSPGTSGAYNEQFF,TRBV18,TRBJ2-1,TRBD2
CASRKTSGNTGELFF,TRBV9,TRBJ2-2,TRBD2
CATLRGVDYEQYF,TRBV2,TRBJ2-7,TRBD2
CASRSTDRENYGYTF,TRBV2,TRBJ1-2,TRBD1
CATRQGSSYEQYF,TRBV6-5,TRBJ2-7,TRBD1
CASRAGVPGELFF,TRBV28,TRBJ2-2,.
CASSPMGPAPVGGYTF,TRBV18,TRBJ1-2,.
CASSPGHLNTEAFF,TRBV18,TRBJ1-1,.
CASSPVTWRDGYTF,TRBV9,TRBJ1-2,.
CASSEWTGTTEAFF,TRBV25-1,TRBJ1-1,TRBD1
CASSVAGTGYNQPQHF,TRBV9,TRBJ1-5,TRBD1
CAWSPGGLGETQYF,TRBV30,TRBJ2-5,.
CASSSLKETEAFF,TRBV7-9,TRBJ1-1,.
CASSYTLQGSMEAFF,TRBV6-5,TRBJ1-1,TRBD1
CASSLTRGNQPQHF,TRBV11-2,TRBJ1-5,.
CASSEDSGRISNTGELFF,TRBV25-1,TRBJ2-2,.
CASSFRLAGAYEQYF,TRBV7-2,TRBJ2-7,TRBD2
CASSLTSGVAYGYTF,TRBV28,TRBJ1-2,.
CASTTGQGAPSNEQYF,TRBV2,TRBJ2-7,TRBD1
CASSASASSYNEQFF,TRBV7-9,TRBJ2-1,.
CASRRDSLYGYTF,TRBV2,TRBJ1-2,TRBD1
CSASRAGSWQAFF,TRBV20-1,TRBJ1-1,.
CASSRGTGGTSGYTF,TRBV6-5,TRBJ1-2,TRBD1
CASSPEIAGSQYF,TRBV5-4,TRBJ2-3,TRBD2
CASSRDRGLFAGELFF,TRBV28,TRBJ2-2,TRBD1
CASSQSRGNTEAFF,TRBV18,TRBJ1-1,.
CASSAQQGTNYGYTF,TRBV7-9,TRBJ1-2,.
CAISESSAGLATFYEQYF,TRBV10-3,TRBJ2-7,TRBD2
CASSLEPAGNNEQFF,TRBV7-2,TRBJ2-1,TRBD2
CSVDSPSRTSTYNEQFF,TRBV29-1,TRBJ2-1,.
CASSRLLAGGAEQFF,TRBV7-2,TRBJ2-1,TRBD2
CASSTGLAGVETQYF,TRBV7-2,TRBJ2-5,TRBD2
CASSLGLLASSTDTQYF,TRBV5-1,TRBJ2-3,.
CASSYAALYGYTF,TRBV6-5,TRBJ1-2,.